This T cell receptor (beta chain) was identified in a study of a mutant IDH1 vaccine in newly diagnosed glioma. Study background: The first vaccination came 4-6 weeks after radiotherapy alone, or with temozolomide cycles. Treatment recipients were about 60% male and about 40% female, and their mean age was roughly 40 years. The study's findings and limits: With respect to changes in top peripheral T cell clonotypes, pseudoprogression seemed unrelated.

Indicated time point: week 23, last vaccination. The content of each vaccine dose was 300 ug of mutant IDH1 20-mer peptide, and topical imiquimod accompanied it. Diagnosis in the donors showed new WHO grade 3 or 4 astrocytomas that were IDH1-mutant and ATRX-lost. Concerning this clone itself: Its specificity is not known.

The CDR3 loop spans 15 amino acids. Germline V gene data show CDR1 as LNHDA and CDR2 as SQIVND (reference sequence). Deletions cut 2 bases from V and 3 bases from J, with 13 bases between. The method was immunoSEQ multiplex PCR; TCRdb's version includes in-frame clones alone and lacks a portion of them. Of 20,000 to 25,000 clones listed, 82% were seen once; the top ten hold roughly 13%. The receptor's source is a man younger than 45 with glioma. The chain carries TRBV19 and TRBJ1-2, with a tentative D call TRBD1 (5 bases). Sequenced here: PBMCs, sampled from a glioma patient whose treatment included an IDH1 peptide vaccine. This CDR3 reads CASSITAGRDYGYTF. In DNA, the CDR3 is TGTGCCAGTAGTATAACTGCAGGGAGGGACTATGGCTACACCTTC. The full variable domain, with the rest looked up from reference TRBV19 and TRBJ1-2, is DGGITQSPKYLFRKEGQNVTLSCEQNLNHDAMYWYRQDPGQGLRLIYYSQIVNDFQKGDIAEGYSVSREKKESFPLTVTSAQKNPTAFYLCASSITAGRDYGYTFGSGTRLTVV.